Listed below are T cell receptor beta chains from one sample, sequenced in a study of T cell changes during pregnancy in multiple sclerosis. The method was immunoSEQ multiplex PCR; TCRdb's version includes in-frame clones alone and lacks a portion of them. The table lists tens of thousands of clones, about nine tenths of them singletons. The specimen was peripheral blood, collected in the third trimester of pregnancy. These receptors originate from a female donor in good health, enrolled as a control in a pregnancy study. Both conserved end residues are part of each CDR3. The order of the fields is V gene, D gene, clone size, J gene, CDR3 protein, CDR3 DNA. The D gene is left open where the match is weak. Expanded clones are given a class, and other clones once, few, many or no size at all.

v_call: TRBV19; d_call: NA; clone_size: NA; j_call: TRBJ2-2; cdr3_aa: CASRDLLRGTSFNTGELFF; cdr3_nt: TGTGCCAGTAGAGACTTGCTGCGCGGGACTTCCTTTAACACCGGGGAGCTGTTTTTT
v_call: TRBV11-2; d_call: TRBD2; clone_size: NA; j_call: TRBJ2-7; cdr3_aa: CASSEPSGGGITYEQYF; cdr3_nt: TGTGCCAGCAGCGAACCTAGCGGGGGGGGGATCACCTACGAGCAGTACTTC
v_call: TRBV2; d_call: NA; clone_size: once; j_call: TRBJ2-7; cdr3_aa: CASRRDLSSYEQYF; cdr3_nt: TGTGCCAGCAGGCGGGACCTAAGCTCCTACGAGCAGTACTTC
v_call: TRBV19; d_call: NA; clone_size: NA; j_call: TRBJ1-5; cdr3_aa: CASSLRPGNVDNQPQHF; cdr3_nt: TGTGCCAGTAGTCTCAGGCCGGGGAACGTCGACAATCAGCCCCAGCATTTT
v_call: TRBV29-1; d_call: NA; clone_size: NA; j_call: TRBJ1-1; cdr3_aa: CSPARAFF; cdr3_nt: TGCAGCCCCGCCCGGGCTTTCTTT
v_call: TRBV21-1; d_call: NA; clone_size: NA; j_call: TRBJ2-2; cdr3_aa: CASSKNLAGVPQGELFF; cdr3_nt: TGTGCCAGCAGCAAAAACCTAGCGGGAGTCCCCCAAGGGGAGCTGTTTTTT
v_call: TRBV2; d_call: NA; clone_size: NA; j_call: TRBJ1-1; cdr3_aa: CASSYRNTEAFF; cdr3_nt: TGTGCCAGCAGCTACAGGAACACTGAAGCTTTCTTT
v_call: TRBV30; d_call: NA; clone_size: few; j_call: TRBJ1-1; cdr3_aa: CAWSNGNLAEAFF; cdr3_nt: TGTGCCTGGAGTAACGGTAATCTGGCTGAAGCTTTCTTT
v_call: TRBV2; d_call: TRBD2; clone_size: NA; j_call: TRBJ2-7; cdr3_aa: CASSEERGLSYEQYF; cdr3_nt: TGTGCCAGCAGTGAAGAGCGGGGTCTCTCCTACGAGCAGTACTTC
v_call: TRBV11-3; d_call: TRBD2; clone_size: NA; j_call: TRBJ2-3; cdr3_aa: CASSRAGGTDTQYF; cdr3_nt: TGTGCCAGCAGCCGGGCGGGAGGCACAGATACGCAGTATTTT
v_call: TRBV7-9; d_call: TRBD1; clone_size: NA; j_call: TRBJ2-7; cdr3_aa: CASSLGQGLGEQYF; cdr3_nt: TGTGCCAGCAGCTTAGGACAGGGCCTCGGCGAGCAGTACTTC
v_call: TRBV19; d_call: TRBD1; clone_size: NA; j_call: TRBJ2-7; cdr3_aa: CASSWRTGTPYEQYF; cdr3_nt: TGTGCCAGTAGTTGGAGGACAGGGACCCCCTACGAGCAGTACTTC
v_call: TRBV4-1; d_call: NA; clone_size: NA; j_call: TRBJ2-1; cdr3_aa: CASSPWGNRGAVTYNEQFF; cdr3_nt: TGCGCCAGCAGCCCGTGGGGGAATCGGGGGGCCGTAACCTACAATGAGCAGTTCTTC
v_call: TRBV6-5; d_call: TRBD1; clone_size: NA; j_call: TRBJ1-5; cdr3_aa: CASKDRGRSQPQHF; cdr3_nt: TGTGCCAGCAAAGACAGGGGAAGAAGTCAGCCCCAGCATTTT
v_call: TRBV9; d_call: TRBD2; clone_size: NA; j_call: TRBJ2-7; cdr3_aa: CASSVEASGSSYEQYF; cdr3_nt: TGTGCCAGCAGCGTAGAGGCTAGCGGGTCTTCCTACGAGCAGTACTTC
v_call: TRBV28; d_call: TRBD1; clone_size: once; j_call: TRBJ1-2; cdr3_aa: CASSLTGEGYGYTF; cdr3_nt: TGTGCCAGCAGTTTGACAGGGGAGGGCTATGGCTACACCTTC
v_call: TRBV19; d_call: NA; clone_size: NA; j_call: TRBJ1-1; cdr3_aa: CASSMAGRAEAFF; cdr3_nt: TGTGCCAGTAGTATGGCGGGGAGGGCTGAAGCTTTCTTT
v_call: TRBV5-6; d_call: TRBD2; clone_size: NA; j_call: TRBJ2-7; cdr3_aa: CASSLSAPGLDYEQYF; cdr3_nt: TGTGCCAGCAGCTTGTCCGCCCCGGGACTAGACTACGAGCAGTACTTC
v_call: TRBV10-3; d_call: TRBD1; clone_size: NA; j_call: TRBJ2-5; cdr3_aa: CAISARDSQETQYF; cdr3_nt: TGTGCCATCAGTGCCCGGGACAGCCAAGAGACCCAGTACTTC
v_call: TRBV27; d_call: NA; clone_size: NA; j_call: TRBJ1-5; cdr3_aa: CASSPTRRQPQHF; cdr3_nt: TGTGCCAGCAGTCCTACGAGGAGGCAGCCCCAGCATTTT
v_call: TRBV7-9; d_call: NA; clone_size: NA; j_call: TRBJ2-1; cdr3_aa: CASSFGRPGYNEQFF; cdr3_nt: TGTGCCAGCAGCTTTGGCCGCCCGGGATACAATGAGCAGTTCTTC
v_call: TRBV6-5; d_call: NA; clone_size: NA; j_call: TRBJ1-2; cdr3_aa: CASRKDSHPGYTF; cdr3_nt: TGTGCCAGCCGTAAGGACAGCCACCCTGGCTACACCTTC
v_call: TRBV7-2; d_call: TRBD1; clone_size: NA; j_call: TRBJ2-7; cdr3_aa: CASSTQGAQTYEQYF; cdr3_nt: TGTGCCAGCAGCACGCAGGGGGCCCAGACCTACGAGCAGTACTTC
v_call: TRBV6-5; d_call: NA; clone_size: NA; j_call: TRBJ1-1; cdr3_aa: CASSYGGNTEAFF; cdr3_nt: TGTGCCAGCAGTTACGGAGGGAACACTGAAGCTTTCTTT
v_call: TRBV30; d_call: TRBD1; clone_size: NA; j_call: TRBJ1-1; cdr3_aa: CAWRSQGDTEAFF; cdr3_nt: TGTGCCTGGAGGTCACAGGGGGACACTGAAGCTTTCTTT
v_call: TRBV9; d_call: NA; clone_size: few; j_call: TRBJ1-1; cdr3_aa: CASGSRTEAFF; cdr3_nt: TGTGCCAGCGGGAGTAGGACTGAAGCTTTCTTT
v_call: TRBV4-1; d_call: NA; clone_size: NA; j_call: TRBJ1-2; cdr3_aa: CASSPTLQLNYGYTF; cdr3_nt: TGCGCCAGCAGCCCAACCTTACAGCTTAACTATGGCTACACCTTC
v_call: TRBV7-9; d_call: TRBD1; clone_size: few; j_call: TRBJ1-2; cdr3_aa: CASNLGQGDGYTF; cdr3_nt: TGTGCCAGCAACCTAGGACAGGGAGATGGCTACACCTTC
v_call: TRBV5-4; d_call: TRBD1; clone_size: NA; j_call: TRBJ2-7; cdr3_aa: CASKSLGGSNEQYF; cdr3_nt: TGTGCCAGCAAAAGTTTAGGGGGCTCCAACGAGCAGTACTTC
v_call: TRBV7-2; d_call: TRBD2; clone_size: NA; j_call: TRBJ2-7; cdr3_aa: CASSPSGGTYEQYF; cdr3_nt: TGTGCCAGCAGCCCAAGCGGGGGGACCTACGAGCAGTACTTC
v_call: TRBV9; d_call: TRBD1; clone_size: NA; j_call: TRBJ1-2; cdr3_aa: CASSTSDRGYGYTF; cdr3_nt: TGTGCCAGCAGCACCTCGGACAGGGGCTATGGCTACACCTTC
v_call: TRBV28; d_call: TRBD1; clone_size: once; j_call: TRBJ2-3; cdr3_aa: CASSARDRGADTQYF; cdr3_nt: TGTGCCAGCAGTGCACGGGACAGGGGGGCAGATACGCAGTATTTT
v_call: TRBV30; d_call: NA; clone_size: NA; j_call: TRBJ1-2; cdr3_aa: CAWRSREDGYTF; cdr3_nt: TGTGCCTGGAGAAGCAGGGAGGATGGCTACACCTTC
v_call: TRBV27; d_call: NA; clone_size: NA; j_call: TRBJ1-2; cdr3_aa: CASSLLDSPEFGYTF; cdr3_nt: TGTGCCAGCAGTTTACTGGACAGTCCTGAATTTGGCTACACCTTC
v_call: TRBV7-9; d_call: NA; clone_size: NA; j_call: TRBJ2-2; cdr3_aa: CASRVIGAGELFF; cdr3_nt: TGTGCCAGCAGGGTTATAGGGGCCGGGGAGCTGTTTTTT
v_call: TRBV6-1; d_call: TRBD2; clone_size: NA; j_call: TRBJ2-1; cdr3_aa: CASSEGSGGAHEQFF; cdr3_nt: TGTGCCAGCAGTGAAGGTAGCGGGGGGGCCCATGAGCAGTTCTTC
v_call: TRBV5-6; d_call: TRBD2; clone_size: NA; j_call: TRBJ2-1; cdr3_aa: CASSLRWSGGKFF; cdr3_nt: TGTGCCAGCAGCTTGAGATGGAGCGGGGGGAAGTTCTTC
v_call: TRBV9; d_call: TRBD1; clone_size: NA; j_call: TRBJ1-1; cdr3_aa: CASSKGQGNTEAFF; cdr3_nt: TGTGCCAGCAGCAAGGGACAGGGGAACACTGAAGCTTTCTTT
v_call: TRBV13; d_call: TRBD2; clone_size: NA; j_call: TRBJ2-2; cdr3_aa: CASSLETLGTSGGDRSNTGELFF; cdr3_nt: TGTGCCAGCAGCTTAGAAACCCTAGGGACTAGCGGGGGGGACCGCTCGAACACCGGGGAGCTGTTTTTT
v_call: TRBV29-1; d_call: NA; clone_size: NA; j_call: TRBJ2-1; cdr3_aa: CSVEDPRVYNEQFF; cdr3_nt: TGCAGCGTTGAAGATCCTCGGGTTTACAATGAGCAGTTCTTC
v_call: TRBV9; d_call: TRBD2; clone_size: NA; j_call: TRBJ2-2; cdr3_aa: CASSLRRAAGGNTGELFF; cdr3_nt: TGTGCCAGCAGCCTTCGGCGGGCGGCGGGAGGGAACACCGGGGAGCTGTTTTTT
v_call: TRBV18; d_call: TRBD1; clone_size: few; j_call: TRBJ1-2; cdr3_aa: CASSSGGQARNYGYTF; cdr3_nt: TGTGCCAGCTCATCCGGCGGACAGGCAAGGAACTATGGCTACACCTTC
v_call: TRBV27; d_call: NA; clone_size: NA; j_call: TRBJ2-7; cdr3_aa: CASSLSPLYYEQYF; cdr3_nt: TGTGCCAGCAGTTTATCCCCCCTTTACTACGAGCAGTACTTC
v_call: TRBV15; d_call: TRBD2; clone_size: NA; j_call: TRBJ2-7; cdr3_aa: CATSRVSGGLPPQYF; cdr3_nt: TGTGCCACCAGCAGAGTCAGCGGGGGGTTGCCGCCCCAGTACTTC
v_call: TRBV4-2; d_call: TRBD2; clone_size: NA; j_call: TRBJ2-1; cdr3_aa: CASSQDLGTSANTYNEQFF; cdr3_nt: TGTGCCAGCAGCCAAGATCTCGGGACTAGCGCGAATACCTACAATGAGCAGTTCTTC
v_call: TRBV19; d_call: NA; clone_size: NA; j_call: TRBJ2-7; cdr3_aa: CASTHGGPVGEQYF; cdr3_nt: TGTGCCAGTACCCACGGGGGACCGGTCGGCGAGCAGTACTTC
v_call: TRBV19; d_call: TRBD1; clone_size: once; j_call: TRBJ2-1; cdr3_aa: CASRLDRASYNEQFF; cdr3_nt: TGTGCCAGTAGGCTGGACAGGGCCTCCTACAATGAGCAGTTCTTC
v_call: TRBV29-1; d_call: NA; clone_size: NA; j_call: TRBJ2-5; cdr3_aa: CSVEEDLRGPQETQYF; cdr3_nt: TGCAGCGTTGAAGAAGACTTGCGGGGCCCTCAAGAGACCCAGTACTTC
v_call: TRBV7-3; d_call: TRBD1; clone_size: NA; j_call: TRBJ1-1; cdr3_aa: CASSYDRDAPAFF; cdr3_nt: TGTGCCAGCAGCTATGACAGGGACGCCCCAGCTTTCTTT
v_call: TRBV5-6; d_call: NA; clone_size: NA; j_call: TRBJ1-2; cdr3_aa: CASSLYGTNYGYTF; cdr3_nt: TGTGCCAGCAGCTTGTACGGGACAAACTATGGCTACACCTTC
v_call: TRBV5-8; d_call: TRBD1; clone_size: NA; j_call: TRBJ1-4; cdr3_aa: CASSVGQYNEKLFF; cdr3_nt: TGTGCCAGCAGCGTGGGACAGTATAATGAAAAACTGTTTTTT
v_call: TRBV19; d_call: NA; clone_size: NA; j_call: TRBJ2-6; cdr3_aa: CAGTGGGANVLTF; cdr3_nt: TGTGCCGGCACAGGCGGAGGGGCCAACGTCCTGACTTTC
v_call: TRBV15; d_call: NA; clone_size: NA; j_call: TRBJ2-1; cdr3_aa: CATSRVAANYNEQFF; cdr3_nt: TGTGCCACCAGCAGGGTGGCGGCAAACTACAATGAGCAGTTCTTC
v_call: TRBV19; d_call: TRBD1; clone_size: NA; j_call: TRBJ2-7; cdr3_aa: CASSIGDRGYEQYF; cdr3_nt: TGTGCCAGTAGTATAGGTGACAGGGGCTACGAGCAGTACTTC
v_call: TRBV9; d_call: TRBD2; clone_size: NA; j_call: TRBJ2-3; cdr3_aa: CASSPGGYTDTQYF; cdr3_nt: TGTGCCAGCAGCCCGGGGGGTTACACAGATACGCAGTATTTT
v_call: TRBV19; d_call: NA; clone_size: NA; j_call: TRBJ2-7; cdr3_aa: CASSIEAGPSSYEQYF; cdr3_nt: TGTGCCAGTAGTATAGAGGCAGGGCCCAGCTCCTACGAGCAGTACTTC
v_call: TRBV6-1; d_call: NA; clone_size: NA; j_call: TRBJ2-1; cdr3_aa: CASSEEVGGYSSPFF; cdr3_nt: TGTGCCAGCAGTGAAGAAGTAGGCGGATACTCTTCCCCGTTCTTC